The entry below gives a single T cell receptor beta chain sequence along with its context. What it recognizes is unknown. Within the sample, other DNA sequences also encode this same CDR3. As every portion of the isolated RNA was reverse transcribed, the sequencing read expressed TCRB transcripts. Only in-frame clones appear in the TCRdb table, and some are missing; sequencing was by immunoSEQ multiplex PCR. This table has over 700,000 clones, under 20% appearing once. Germline CDR1 is SGDLS and CDR2 is YYNGEE. V lost 3 bases and J lost 4; bases outside the gene matches: 2. The CDR3 totals 15 residues. Every participating donor gave one draw, a heparinised blood sample averaging around 100 mL. This sample was included in a study of beta chain features in type 1 diabetes. Study findings and constraints: Naive, central memory and Treg TCRB repertoires appeared more alike in patients than in healthy donors.

The sequence derives from a woman aged 18-35 years in good health. The chain employs TRBV9 and TRBJ2-1, with 12 bases lining up with TRBD2. The sample taken for sequencing was naive CD4+ T cells from blood. This CDR3 is CASSAGLAGYNEQFF. For the CDR3, the DNA is TGTGCCAGCAGCGCCGGACTAGCGGGGTACAATGAGCAGTTCTTC.